The rows below give T cell receptor beta chains drawn from one sample of a study of blood T cell repertoires in COVID-19. TCRdb's table, derived via immunoSEQ multiplex PCR, lists solely in-frame clones and lacks some. Here the sample spans hundreds of thousands of clones, 75% to 90% being singletons. Sequenced material: peripheral blood. These receptors were collected from a woman aged 50 to 60 with COVID-19, enrolled during active disease. Each CDR3 is given with its conserved first and last residue. The order of the fields is clone size, D gene, V gene, J gene, CDR3 protein, CDR3 DNA. A D gene is named only where the DNA matches it firmly. Clone size is stated in some rows and not others, as once, few, many or a class when expanded.

>-|-|TRBV18|TRBJ2-3
CASSPGTLGTDTQYF
TGTGCCAGCTCACCCGGGACTCTCGGTACAGATACGCAGTATTTT
>-|TRBD2|TRBV11-3|TRBJ2-7
CASSLESRDYKQYF
TGTGCCAGCAGCTTAGAAAGCCGGGACTATAAGCAGTACTTC
>once|-|TRBV3-1/TRBV3-2|TRBJ1-2
CASSQGKRSENTF
TGTGCCAGCAGCCAAGGTAAAAGGAGCGAAAACACCTTC
>-|-|TRBV24-1|TRBJ2-7
CATSDGSFYEQYF
TGTGCCACCAGTGACGGGAGTTTTTACGAGCAGTACTTC
>once|TRBD2|TRBV6-5|TRBJ2-5
CASSHTSGSAETQYF
TGTGCCAGCAGTCACACTAGCGGGAGCGCAGAGACCCAGTACTTC
>-|-|TRBV2|TRBJ2-3
CASSEAGGTDTQYF
TGTGCCAGCAGTGAAGCGGGAGGCACAGATACGCAGTATTTT
>-|-|TRBV6-5|TRBJ1-3
CASRMRTEWVNTIYF
TGTGCCAGCAGGATGCGGACAGAGTGGGTAAACACCATATATTTT
>-|TRBD1|TRBV5-1|TRBJ2-3
CASSLTSRTGSTDTQYF
TGCGCCAGCAGCTTAACCTCGAGGACAGGCAGCACAGATACGCAGTATTTT
>-|-|TRBV28|TRBJ2-1
CATTRVGRYNEQFF
TGTGCCACCACTAGGGTTGGAAGGTACAATGAGCAGTTCTTC
>-|TRBD1|TRBV7-9|TRBJ1-2
CASSLIGDSASFGWTF
TGTGCCAGCAGCTTAATCGGGGACAGCGCCTCCTTTGGGTGGACCTTC
>-|TRBD2|TRBV19|TRBJ2-1
CASTLAGFYNEQFF
TGTGCCAGTACTCTAGCGGGGTTCTACAATGAGCAGTTCTTC
>-|TRBD1|TRBV19|TRBJ2-1
CASSRPGQVLRNEQFF
TGTGCCAGTAGTAGGCCGGGACAGGTGTTAAGGAATGAGCAGTTCTTC
>-|-|TRBV20-1|TRBJ2-7
CSAVQGKGQYF
TGCAGTGCCGTACAGGGAAAGGGACAGTACTTC
>-|TRBD2|TRBV29-1|TRBJ2-7
CSVEDSGLASPEQYF
TGCAGCGTTGAAGATTCGGGACTAGCTTCGCCCGAGCAGTACTTC
>-|TRBD1|TRBV27|TRBJ1-2
CASSSFRSGQGANGYTF
TGTGCCAGCAGTTCGTTTCGATCGGGACAGGGGGCAAATGGCTACACCTTC
>-|TRBD2|TRBV5-1|TRBJ2-5
CASSFSGLNQETQYF
TGCGCCAGCAGCTTTAGCGGGCTGAATCAAGAGACCCAGTACTTC
>few|-|TRBV10-3|TRBJ1-1
CAIRRVVNTEAFF
TGTGCCATCAGGAGGGTCGTGAACACTGAAGCTTTCTTT
>-|TRBD1|TRBV11-2|TRBJ1-1
CASSKTGGLNTEAFF
TGTGCCAGCAGCAAGACAGGGGGTTTGAACACTGAAGCTTTCTTT